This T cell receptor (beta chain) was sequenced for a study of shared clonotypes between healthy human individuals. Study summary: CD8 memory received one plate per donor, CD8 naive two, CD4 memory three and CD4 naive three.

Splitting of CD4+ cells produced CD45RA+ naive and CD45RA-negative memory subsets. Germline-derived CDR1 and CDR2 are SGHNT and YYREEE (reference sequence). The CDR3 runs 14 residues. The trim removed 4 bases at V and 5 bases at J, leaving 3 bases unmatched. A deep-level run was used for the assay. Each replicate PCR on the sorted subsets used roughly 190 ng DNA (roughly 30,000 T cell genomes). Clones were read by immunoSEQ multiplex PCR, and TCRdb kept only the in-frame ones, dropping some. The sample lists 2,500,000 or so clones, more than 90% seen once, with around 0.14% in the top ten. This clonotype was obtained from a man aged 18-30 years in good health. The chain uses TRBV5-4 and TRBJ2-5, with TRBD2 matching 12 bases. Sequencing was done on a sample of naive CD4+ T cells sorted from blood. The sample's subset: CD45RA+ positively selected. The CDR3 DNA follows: TGTGCCAGCAGCGCCGGACTAGCGGGGGAGACCCAGTACTTC. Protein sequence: CASSAGLAGETQYF. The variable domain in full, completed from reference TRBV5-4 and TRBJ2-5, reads ETGVTQSPTHLIKTRGQQVTLRCSSQSGHNTVSWYQQALGQGPQFIFQYYREEENGRGNFPPRFSGLQFPNYSSELNVNALELDDSALYLCASSAGLAGETQYFGPGTRLLVL.